These T cell receptor beta chains were read from a single sample in a study of shared clonotypes between healthy human individuals. Profiling relied on immunoSEQ multiplex PCR, and the TCRdb table lists in-frame clones only, not all of them. The table records a few million clones, approximately 94% of them present only once. Sequencing used naive CD4+ T cells sorted from blood. The receptors come from a man between 18 and 29 years old in good health. CDR3s include the opening cysteine and the closing phenylalanine or tryptophan. A D gene is named only where the DNA matches it firmly. Clone size is not always given. Where it is, it says once, few, many or a class for expanded clones.

v_call: TRBV4-1; clone_size: NA; d_call: NA; j_call: TRBJ2-7; cdr3_nt: TGCGCCAGCAGCCAAGCCGGCCAGGGGGGGGCTAAGGCCTACGAGCAGTACTTC; cdr3_aa: CASSQAGQGGAKAYEQYF
v_call: TRBV10-3; clone_size: NA; d_call: NA; j_call: TRBJ1-1; cdr3_nt: TGTGCCATCAGTGGGACAGTTTTACTTAGGACTGAAGCTTTCTTT; cdr3_aa: CAISGTVLLRTEAFF
v_call: TRBV11-2; clone_size: NA; d_call: NA; j_call: TRBJ2-1; cdr3_nt: TGTGCCAGCAGCACCTTTAACGTCAATGAGCAGTTCTTC; cdr3_aa: CASSTFNVNEQFF
v_call: TRBV5-1; clone_size: NA; d_call: NA; j_call: TRBJ1-2; cdr3_nt: TGCGCCAGCAGCTTGGGACAGCTTAACTATGGCTACACCTTC; cdr3_aa: CASSLGQLNYGYTF
v_call: TRBV10-3; clone_size: NA; d_call: TRBD2; j_call: TRBJ2-3; cdr3_nt: TGTGCCATCAGTCAGACGACTAGCGGGAGGGCGGATTTT; cdr3_aa: CAISQTTSGRADF
v_call: TRBV2; clone_size: NA; d_call: NA; j_call: TRBJ1-5; cdr3_nt: TGTGCCAGCGCCAGGTATAGCAATCAGCCCCAGCATTTT; cdr3_aa: CASARYSNQPQHF
v_call: TRBV30; clone_size: NA; d_call: NA; j_call: TRBJ1-2; cdr3_nt: TGTGCCTGGATCTTGGGGGGGAATGGCTACACCTTC; cdr3_aa: CAWILGGNGYTF
v_call: TRBV19; clone_size: NA; d_call: NA; j_call: TRBJ2-1; cdr3_nt: TGTGCCAGTACCAAGACGGGGGCCAGCAATGAGCAGTTCTTC; cdr3_aa: CASTKTGASNEQFF
v_call: TRBV5-1; clone_size: NA; d_call: TRBD2; j_call: TRBJ2-2; cdr3_nt: TGCGCCAGCAGCTTGGAACTAGCGGGAGCCGGGGAGCTGTTTTTT; cdr3_aa: CASSLELAGAGELFF
v_call: TRBV2; clone_size: NA; d_call: NA; j_call: TRBJ2-7; cdr3_nt: TGTGCCAGCAGGTACCCCCCCTCCTACGAGCAGTACTTC; cdr3_aa: CASRYPPSYEQYF
v_call: TRBV5-1; clone_size: NA; d_call: NA; j_call: TRBJ2-6; cdr3_nt: TGCGCCAGCAGCTTGGCGTCTGGTTTCTCTGGGGCCAACGTCCTGACTTTC; cdr3_aa: CASSLASGFSGANVLTF
v_call: TRBV5-1; clone_size: NA; d_call: NA; j_call: TRBJ2-2; cdr3_nt: TGCGCCAGCAGCCCCGGTGGGGGAGGCACCGGGGAGCTGTTTTTT; cdr3_aa: CASSPGGGGTGELFF
v_call: TRBV5-1; clone_size: once; d_call: NA; j_call: TRBJ2-4; cdr3_nt: TGCGCCAGCAGCTCGAGACAGGACGGTGGCATTCAGTACTTC; cdr3_aa: CASSSRQDGGIQYF
v_call: TRBV11-2; clone_size: once; d_call: TRBD2; j_call: TRBJ2-1; cdr3_nt: TGTGCCAGCAGCGCAGAGCGGGGCGTGGGGAATGAGCAGTTCTTC; cdr3_aa: CASSAERGVGNEQFF
v_call: TRBV6-5; clone_size: NA; d_call: NA; j_call: TRBJ2-7; cdr3_nt: TGTGCCAGCAGTTACTCGGGAACCATGAGAACCCACGAGCAGTACTTC; cdr3_aa: CASSYSGTMRTHEQYF
v_call: TRBV5-1; clone_size: NA; d_call: NA; j_call: TRBJ2-7; cdr3_nt: TGCGCCAGCAGCTTGACGGCAATCAGAGGCCTCTACGAGCAGTACTTC; cdr3_aa: CASSLTAIRGLYEQYF
v_call: TRBV7-2; clone_size: NA; d_call: NA; j_call: TRBJ2-1; cdr3_nt: TGTGCCAGCAGCTTAGTAGGTTTGGAGGGAAGGGAGCAGTTCTTC; cdr3_aa: CASSLVGLEGREQFF
v_call: TRBV4-1; clone_size: NA; d_call: NA; j_call: TRBJ2-2; cdr3_nt: TGCGCCAGCAGCCAAGTTTTTAGCGGTCAGAACACCGGGGAGCTGTTTTTT; cdr3_aa: CASSQVFSGQNTGELFF
v_call: TRBV2; clone_size: NA; d_call: NA; j_call: TRBJ2-1; cdr3_nt: TGTGCCAGCAGTGAAGGCGGGGTTGGGGCCAATGAGCAGTTCTTC; cdr3_aa: CASSEGGVGANEQFF
v_call: TRBV27; clone_size: NA; d_call: NA; j_call: TRBJ2-1; cdr3_nt: TGTGCCAGCAGTTTGGTGGGGACCAGCTCCTACAATGAGCAGTTCTTC; cdr3_aa: CASSLVGTSSYNEQFF
v_call: TRBV5-1; clone_size: few; d_call: NA; j_call: TRBJ2-4; cdr3_nt: TGCGCCAGCAGCTTGGAGATAGCCAAAAACATTCAGTACTTC; cdr3_aa: CASSLEIAKNIQYF
v_call: TRBV4-1; clone_size: NA; d_call: NA; j_call: TRBJ2-1; cdr3_nt: TGCGCCAGCAGCCGCCCGGGGACACCTTACAATGAGCAGTTCTTC; cdr3_aa: CASSRPGTPYNEQFF
v_call: TRBV19; clone_size: once; d_call: NA; j_call: TRBJ2-6; cdr3_nt: TGTGCCAGTAGTATTCTCGACGAACCAAACTCTGGGGCCAACGTCCTGACTTTC; cdr3_aa: CASSILDEPNSGANVLTF
v_call: TRBV5-1; clone_size: NA; d_call: TRBD2; j_call: TRBJ2-5; cdr3_nt: TGCGCCAGCAGCATGACCGGGACTAGGATCGAGGAGACCCAGTACTTC; cdr3_aa: CASSMTGTRIEETQYF
v_call: TRBV5-1; clone_size: NA; d_call: NA; j_call: TRBJ1-1; cdr3_nt: TGCGCCAGCAGCTTTTCGATGAACACTGAAGCTTTCTTT; cdr3_aa: CASSFSMNTEAFF
v_call: TRBV6-1; clone_size: NA; d_call: NA; j_call: TRBJ1-5; cdr3_nt: TGTGCCAGCAGTGCTCAGGGTGGTCAGCCCCAGCATTTT; cdr3_aa: CASSAQGGQPQHF
v_call: TRBV7-2; clone_size: NA; d_call: TRBD1; j_call: TRBJ2-2; cdr3_nt: TGTGCCAGCAGCTTAGACAGGGGCAACACCGGGGAGCTGTTTTTT; cdr3_aa: CASSLDRGNTGELFF
v_call: TRBV25-1; clone_size: NA; d_call: TRBD1; j_call: TRBJ2-5; cdr3_nt: TGTGCCAGCAGTGAGGAACCGGGACAGGGGGCTGGAGAGACCCAGTACTTC; cdr3_aa: CASSEEPGQGAGETQYF
v_call: TRBV27; clone_size: NA; d_call: TRBD2; j_call: TRBJ2-1; cdr3_nt: TGTGCCAGCAGTTTATCGCTCGGGGGGGCGGTCAACAATGAGCAGTTCTTC; cdr3_aa: CASSLSLGGAVNNEQFF
v_call: TRBV11-2; clone_size: NA; d_call: TRBD1; j_call: TRBJ1-3; cdr3_nt: TGTGCCAGCAGTCTGACAGGGGGTTTCGGAAACACCATATATTTT; cdr3_aa: CASSLTGGFGNTIYF
v_call: TRBV2; clone_size: NA; d_call: NA; j_call: TRBJ2-1; cdr3_nt: TGTGCCAGCAGGTGGGGTCAGGGACACAATGAGCAGTTCTTC; cdr3_aa: CASRWGQGHNEQFF
v_call: TRBV7-2; clone_size: NA; d_call: TRBD2; j_call: TRBJ2-1; cdr3_nt: TGTGCCAGCAGACCCAGCGGGGGGGCTAACAATGAGCAGTTCTTC; cdr3_aa: CASRPSGGANNEQFF
v_call: TRBV5-6; clone_size: NA; d_call: TRBD2; j_call: TRBJ2-2; cdr3_nt: TGTGCCAGCAGCTCAGACTGGACTAGGTCAGCCGGGGAGCTGTTTTTT; cdr3_aa: CASSSDWTRSAGELFF
v_call: TRBV18; clone_size: NA; d_call: TRBD2; j_call: TRBJ2-3; cdr3_nt: TGTGCCAGCTCACCCCCCCTAGCGGGGGGGCGTAGAGATACGCAGTATTTT; cdr3_aa: CASSPPLAGGRRDTQYF
v_call: TRBV7-9; clone_size: NA; d_call: NA; j_call: TRBJ1-1; cdr3_nt: TGTGCCAGCAGCTTGGGGCAGCTGGAGACTGAAGCTTTCTTT; cdr3_aa: CASSLGQLETEAFF
v_call: TRBV14; clone_size: NA; d_call: NA; j_call: TRBJ2-3; cdr3_nt: TGTGCCAGCAGCCAAGCCAGGGCGGGCACAGATACGCAGTATTTT; cdr3_aa: CASSQARAGTDTQYF
v_call: TRBV19; clone_size: NA; d_call: NA; j_call: TRBJ2-5; cdr3_nt: TGTGCCAGTAGTACCAGAGGATACCAAGAGACCCAGTACTTC; cdr3_aa: CASSTRGYQETQYF
v_call: TRBV6-1; clone_size: once; d_call: NA; j_call: TRBJ2-1; cdr3_nt: TGTGCCAGCAGTGAAGTAAAAGAGCAGTTCTTC; cdr3_aa: CASSEVKEQFF
v_call: TRBV5-4; clone_size: NA; d_call: NA; j_call: TRBJ1-2; cdr3_nt: TGTGCCAGCAGCTTGGAGGGGGGGAACTATGGCTACACCTTC; cdr3_aa: CASSLEGGNYGYTF
v_call: TRBV27; clone_size: once; d_call: TRBD1; j_call: TRBJ2-7; cdr3_nt: TGTGCCAGCCGTGGGAATACACGGGACAGGGGGCTGTACGAGCAGTACTTC; cdr3_aa: CASRGNTRDRGLYEQYF
v_call: TRBV5-6; clone_size: NA; d_call: NA; j_call: TRBJ2-7; cdr3_nt: TGTGCCAGCAGCTTGATAGGGTACGAGCAGTACTTC; cdr3_aa: CASSLIGYEQYF
v_call: TRBV5-4; clone_size: NA; d_call: NA; j_call: TRBJ2-5; cdr3_nt: TGTGCCAGCAGCGAAGGGGGGTTTCGAGAGACCCAGTACTTC; cdr3_aa: CASSEGGFRETQYF
v_call: TRBV29-1; clone_size: NA; d_call: TRBD1; j_call: TRBJ2-7; cdr3_nt: TGCAGCGTTGATAGGGGGCGCGGCGAGCAGTACTTC; cdr3_aa: CSVDRGRGEQYF
v_call: TRBV30; clone_size: NA; d_call: NA; j_call: TRBJ2-7; cdr3_nt: TGTGCCTGGAGGCAAGGGGGGCGGAACAACGAGCAGTACTTC; cdr3_aa: CAWRQGGRNNEQYF
v_call: TRBV2; clone_size: NA; d_call: NA; j_call: TRBJ1-2; cdr3_nt: TGTGCCAGCAGTCAACAGGGCGGCTACACCTTC; cdr3_aa: CASSQQGGYTF
v_call: TRBV5-1; clone_size: NA; d_call: NA; j_call: TRBJ2-7; cdr3_nt: TGCGCCAGCAGCATGACCCGAGACTCCTACGAGCAGTACTTC; cdr3_aa: CASSMTRDSYEQYF
v_call: TRBV7-2; clone_size: NA; d_call: TRBD1; j_call: TRBJ1-2; cdr3_nt: TGTGCCAGCAGCTTCGAGGGGGCGTATGGCTACACCTTC; cdr3_aa: CASSFEGAYGYTF
v_call: TRBV5-4; clone_size: once; d_call: TRBD2; j_call: TRBJ2-5; cdr3_nt: TGTGCCAGCAGCCGGACTAGCGGGAGGATACAAGAGACCCAGTACTTC; cdr3_aa: CASSRTSGRIQETQYF